This entry is about one TCR beta chain. The sample belongs to a study of blood T cell repertoires in COVID-19. Across the whole study: The study drew acute and convalescent COVID-19 samples from the United States, Italy and Spain. In each case, the material was cDNA or gDNA derived from T cells, B-cell-depleted T cells, or PBMCs.

The V gene end was trimmed by 3 bases and the J gene end by 4 bases; junction bases not matched to a gene: 7. The germline V gene has CDR1 GTSNPN and CDR2 SVGIG (reference sequence). The CDR3 is 14 residues long. In the source study's methods: The assay estimated nucleated cells by amplifying reference gene primers. The method was immunoSEQ multiplex PCR; TCRdb's version includes in-frame clones alone and lacks a portion of them. From that table come the V and J calls and clone size; the DNA was used to work out D and trimming. Among about 400,000 clones, approximately 86% were seen once, and the ten largest hold around 2.9%.

The chain employs TRBV30 and TRBJ1-2; TRBD1 matches at 8 bases. The source of this sequence is a human donor in a cohort sampled during active COVID-19. Material for sequencing was peripheral blood. CDR3 nucleotides: TGTGCCTGGAGAAGGGCAGGGGGCACCTATGGCTACACCTTC. This codes for CAWRRAGGTYGYTF.